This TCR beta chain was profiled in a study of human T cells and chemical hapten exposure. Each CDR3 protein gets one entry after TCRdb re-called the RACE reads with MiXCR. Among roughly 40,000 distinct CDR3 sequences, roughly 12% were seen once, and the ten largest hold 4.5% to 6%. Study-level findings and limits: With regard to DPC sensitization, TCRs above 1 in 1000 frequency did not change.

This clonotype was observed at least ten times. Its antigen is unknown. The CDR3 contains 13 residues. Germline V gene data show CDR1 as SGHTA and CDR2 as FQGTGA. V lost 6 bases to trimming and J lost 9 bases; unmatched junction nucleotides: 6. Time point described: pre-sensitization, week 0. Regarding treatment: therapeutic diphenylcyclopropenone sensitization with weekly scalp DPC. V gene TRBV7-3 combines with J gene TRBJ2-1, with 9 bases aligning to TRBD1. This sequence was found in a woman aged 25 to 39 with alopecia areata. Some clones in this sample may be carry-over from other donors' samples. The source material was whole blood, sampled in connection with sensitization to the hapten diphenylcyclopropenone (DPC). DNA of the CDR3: TGTGCCAGCAGGGTCACAGGGGGCGGTGAGCAGTTCTTC. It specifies CASRVTGGGEQFF. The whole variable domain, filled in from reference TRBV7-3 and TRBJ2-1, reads GAGVSQTPSNKVTEKGKYVELRCDPISGHTALYWYRQSLGQGPEFLIYFQGTGAADDSGLPNDRFFAVRPEGSVSTLKIQRTERGDSAVYLCASRVTGGGEQFFGPGTRLTVL.